This T cell receptor beta chain was sequenced during a study of shared clonotypes between healthy human individuals. Study-wide results and caveats: In a few donors, about 5% of naive CD4 clonotypes appeared in common.

At deep level, the assay was performed. Source study methods: From ImmunoSEQ came sequences covering only the junction and carrying no quality scores, so filtering differed. Method: immunoSEQ multiplex PCR; TCRdb's copy keeps in-frame clones and lacks some. The V and J calls and clone size are taken from that table; D and trimming were inferred from the DNA. The table shows around 1,900,000 clones, with around 93% occurring only once. Points on this clone: Its specificity is not known.

Terminally differentiated effector memory CD45RA+ cells were excluded by CCR7 positive selection of CD45RO-negative cells. This CDR3 has 11 amino acids. Between the trimmed V and J ends, which lost 6 bases and 3 bases, there was a span of 3 bases. CDR1 and CDR2 (germline): MDHEN, SYDVKM. This sequence was found in a man in his late teens or twenties in good health. Some clones in this sample may be carry-over from other donors' samples. Specimen: naive CD8+ T cells from PBMCs. This chain connects TRBV28 to TRBJ1-3; no reliable D call. The CDR3 sequence: CASRGGNTIYF. CDR3 nucleotide sequence: TGTGCCAGCAGGGGTGGAAACACCATATATTTT.